This TCR beta chain was sequenced in a study of blood T cell repertoires in COVID-19. In this sample, this clone turned up a few times. Other DNA sequences in the same sample also yield this CDR3. Enrolment of Seattle patients took place during active infection, and they were followed longitudinally. The germline CDR1 and CDR2 sequences are LGHDT and YNNKEL (reference sequence). The CDR3 contains 13 residues. V shed 0 bases and J shed 3 bases, with 3 bases lying between them. Data came from immunoSEQ multiplex PCR; TCRdb stores just in-frame clones and leaves some out. The table shows over 250,000 clones, with approximately 88% occurring only once.

The gene calls are TRBV3-1 (or the pseudogene TRBV3-2) and TRBJ2-1; D call uncertain. The source of this sequence is a woman aged 70-85 years with COVID-19, enrolled during active disease. Sequenced: peripheral blood. CDR3 coding DNA: TGTGCCAGCAGCCAAGATTACTACAATGAGCAGTTCTTC. Its protein is CASSQDYYNEQFF.